This T cell receptor (beta chain) was found in a study of human T cells and chemical hapten exposure. This clonotype appeared a few times. Antigen specificity is unknown. Overall study results and limits: Controls formed significantly fewer large CDR3 similarity clusters than expanded TCRs did.

The sample's time point: patch test 1, 2 weeks after DPC sensitization. Treatment noted: therapeutic diphenylcyclopropenone sensitization with weekly scalp DPC. Investigators collected blood before applying each patch test. Each donor was an alopecia patient between 18 and 70 years of age who qualified for DPC. Germline assignment: CDR1 SQVTM and CDR2 ANQGSEA. CDR3 length: 14 residues. V lost 4 bases to trimming and J lost 5 bases, with 14 bases between them. MiXCR, applied by TCRdb to the RACE reads, yields one record per CDR3 protein. The data hold about 340,000 distinct CDR3 sequences, with roughly 6.9% observed a single time.

The clonotype was recovered from a young woman with alopecia areata. Some clones in this sample may be carry-over from other donors' samples. The input for sequencing was whole blood, taken in connection with sensitization to the hapten diphenylcyclopropenone (DPC). The chain recombines TRBV29-1 with TRBJ2-2; D call uncertain. This CDR3 reads CSVAGVPWTGELFF. CDR3 DNA sequence: TGCAGCGTTGCGGGTGTACCGTGGACCGGGGAGCTGTTTTTT.